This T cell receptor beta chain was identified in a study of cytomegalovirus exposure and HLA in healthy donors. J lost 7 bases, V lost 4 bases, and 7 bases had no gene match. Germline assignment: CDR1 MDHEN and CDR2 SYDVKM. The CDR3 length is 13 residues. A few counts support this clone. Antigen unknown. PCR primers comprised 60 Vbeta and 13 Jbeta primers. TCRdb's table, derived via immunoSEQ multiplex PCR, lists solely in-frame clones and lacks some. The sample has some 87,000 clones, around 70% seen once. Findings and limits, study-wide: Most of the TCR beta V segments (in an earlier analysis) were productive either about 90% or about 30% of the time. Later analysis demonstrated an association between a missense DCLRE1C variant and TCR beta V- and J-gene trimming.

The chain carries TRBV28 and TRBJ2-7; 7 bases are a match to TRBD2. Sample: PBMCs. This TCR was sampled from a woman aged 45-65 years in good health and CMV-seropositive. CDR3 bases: TGTGCCAGCAGTTACACGTCGGGGGGAGAGCAGTACTTC. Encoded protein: CASSYTSGGEQYF.